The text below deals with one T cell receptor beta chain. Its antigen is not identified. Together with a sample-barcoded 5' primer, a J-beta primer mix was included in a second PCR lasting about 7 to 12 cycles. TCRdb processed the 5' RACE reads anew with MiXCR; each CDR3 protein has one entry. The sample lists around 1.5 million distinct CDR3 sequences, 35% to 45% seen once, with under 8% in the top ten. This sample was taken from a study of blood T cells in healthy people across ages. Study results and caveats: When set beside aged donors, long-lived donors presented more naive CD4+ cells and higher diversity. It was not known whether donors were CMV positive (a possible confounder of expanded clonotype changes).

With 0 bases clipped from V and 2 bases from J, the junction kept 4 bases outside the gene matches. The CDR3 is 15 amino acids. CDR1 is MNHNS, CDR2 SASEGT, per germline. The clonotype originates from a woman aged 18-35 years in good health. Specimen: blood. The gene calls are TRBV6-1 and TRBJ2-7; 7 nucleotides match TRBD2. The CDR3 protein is CASSEARGSPYEQYF. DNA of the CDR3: TGTGCCAGCAGTGAAGCACGCGGGAGCCCCTACGAGCAGTACTTC.